These T cell receptor beta chains were read from a single sample in a study of blood T cells in healthy people across ages. MiXCR was run by TCRdb on the 5' RACE reads, yielding one entry per CDR3 protein. The sample lists roughly 1,800,000 distinct CDR3 sequences, 49% occurring once. Input material: blood. The receptors shown here come from a woman aged 40-49 years in good health. The conserved cysteine and the conserved F or W are not part of the CDR3 here. The order of the fields is V gene, J gene, CDR3 protein.

TRBV19	TRBJ1-2	ASSKTVTLNYGYT
TRBV27	TRBJ2-3	ASSLTPAGVIDTQY
TRBV6-2/TRBV6-3	TRBJ1-5	ASSPGGTGLNQPQH
TRBV21-1	TRBJ1-2	ASSRSGSQNYGYT
TRBV2	TRBJ2-1	ASRPTNTYNEQF
TRBV20-1	TRBJ1-1	SARPGTGLDTEAF
TRBV12-3/TRBV12-4	TRBJ2-5	ASSLGPGADQETQY
TRBV12-3/TRBV12-4	TRBJ2-1	ASRAGGAYNEQF
TRBV20-1	TRBJ2-1	SARDLAPPDRVNEQF
TRBV7-9	TRBJ1-2	ASSLGEIYT
TRBV6-2/TRBV6-3	TRBJ2-1	ASSLTGPQVNEQF
TRBV7-7	TRBJ2-5	ASSQAPGQQETQY
TRBV7-3	TRBJ2-1	ASSPWDSYYNEQF
TRBV6-5	TRBJ2-7	ASSSGPFYEQY
TRBV7-6	TRBJ2-3	ASSPGGRGGFTDTQY
TRBV4-1	TRBJ1-2	ASSQTSTVNYGYT
TRBV5-6	TRBJ1-5	ASSLYRGEGNQPQH
TRBV20-1	TRBJ1-6	SARVPQGAFSPLH
TRBV20-1	TRBJ1-2	SARNRANYGYT
TRBV5-1	TRBJ1-6	ASSLYESSPLH
TRBV5-1	TRBJ2-5	ASESQGQETQY
TRBV4-3	TRBJ2-1	ASSQGLAGGYNEQF
TRBV5-1	TRBJ2-7	ASSLAFTAYEQY
TRBV28	TRBJ2-6	ASSFPPSGANVLT
TRBV6-1	TRBJ2-7	ASAAVGGWAQY
TRBV4-3	TRBJ2-3	ASSQLAGPTDTQY
TRBV6-2/TRBV6-3	TRBJ1-6	ASSPLQGSSYNSPLH
TRBV6-5	TRBJ2-1	ASSYHSGDPYNEQF
TRBV2	TRBJ1-2	ASSEALTGGLNGYT
TRBV2	TRBJ2-3	ATLAGDLTDTQY
TRBV2	TRBJ2-7	ASSLQGANDEQY
TRBV13	TRBJ2-6	ASSANLQGPPGANVLT
TRBV3-1	TRBJ2-1	ASQQRTYNEQF
TRBV21-1	TRBJ1-2	ASRRHNMEKGYT
TRBV27	TRBJ1-5	ASSLMPDQPQH
TRBV2	TRBJ1-5	ASSGTGTGGQPQH
TRBV27	TRBJ2-3	ASRRMRTSGGPSTDTQY
TRBV13	TRBJ2-3	ASSLGFRSSPLDTQY
TRBV6-5	TRBJ2-5	ASSHGLAGGSETQY
TRBV7-2	TRBJ2-7	ASSPGTANPYEQY
TRBV4-2	TRBJ2-5	ASSQALRQNLETQY
TRBV20-1	TRBJ1-6	SAKDSLNSPLH
TRBV6-2/TRBV6-3	TRBJ1-2	ASTPWVRTETYGYT
TRBV3-1	TRBJ2-5	ASSHSGQFLETQY
TRBV29-1	TRBJ2-5	SVLGTQETQY
TRBV11-2	TRBJ2-3	ASSLVRQGTAAQNPSTDTQY
TRBV27	TRBJ1-5	ASSPQGPSNQPQH